This TCR beta chain was captured by sequencing in a study of early T cells in non-severe SARS-CoV-2 infection. Study details: Alpha and beta chains were unpaired, from unsorted whole-blood bulk RNA. Overall study findings and caveats: Sequences matched to VDJdb favored anti-spike CD8 responses, while private and CD4 specificities were missed.

CDR1 and CDR2 from the germline V gene are LGHNA and YSLEER. The CDR3 length is 15 residues. V lost 4 bases and J lost 9, with 16 bases in between. With regard to this clonotype: Its antigen is undetermined.

Unique molecular identifiers tagged individual cDNA molecules. TCRdb re-called the 5' RACE reads with MiXCR, one entry per CDR3 protein. The sample shows more than 65,000 distinct CDR3 sequences, around 13% of them seen only once. The sequenced material came from whole blood. The origin of this receptor is an adult who was a healthcare worker with PCR-confirmed SARS-CoV-2 infection or an uninfected control (not recorded which). The rearrangement joins TRBV4-3 to TRBJ1-6, with D maybe TRBD1 (5 bases). The CDR3 DNA follows: TGCGCCAGCAGCCGTTTACTAGGGGAGGCTTCACCCCTCCACTTT. Residues: CASSRLLGEASPLHF.